The following is a T cell receptor beta chain sequence with its context. Antigen specificity is unknown. The data were obtained in a study of OX40 agonist ivuxolimab in advanced cancers. Whole-study findings and limits: Individuals who were partial responders at 0.1-3.0 mg/kg had clonal expansion that ranked among the lowest. The study found that CD8+ T cells averaged more expanded clones than CD4+.

The CDR3 length is 11 residues. Deletions cut 6 bases from V and 4 bases from J, with 9 bases between. CDR1 is DFQATT and CDR2 is SNEGSKA in the germline V gene (reference sequence). Only in-frame clones appear in the TCRdb table, and some are missing; sequencing was by immunoSEQ multiplex PCR. Of some 140,000 clones listed, approximately 94% are singletons. Blood specimens came from baseline, cycle 4 day 1, and cycle 7 day 1. The specimen was CD4+ or CD8+ T cells sorted from blood, collected in a trial of the OX40 agonist ivuxolimab. This clonotype was obtained from an adult with an advanced solid tumor such as melanoma, head and neck, liver or kidney cancer. The chain combines TRBV20-1 with TRBJ2-5; no firm D call. The CDR3: CSASVGETQYF. The CDR3 nucleotides are TGCAGTGCGTCGGTGGGAGAGACCCAGTACTTC.